Listed below are T cell receptor beta chains from one sample, sequenced in a study of CD8 T cells in Susac syndrome. MiXCR, applied by TCRdb to the immunoSEQ multiplex PCR reads, yields one record per CDR3 protein. The table has about 400,000 distinct CDR3 sequences, approximately 85% seen once. The sequenced sample was CD8+ T cells from PBMCs. These TCRs come from a human donor with multiple sclerosis. Each CDR3 is given with its conserved first and last residue. A D gene is named only where the DNA matches it firmly. The size field is filled for only some rows; it gives once, few, many or a size class.

clone size: once
V gene: TRBV7-6
J gene: TRBJ2-7
D gene: .
CDR3 protein: CATSLHFAQSYEQYF
CDR3 DNA: TGTGCAACCAGCTTACATTTTGCGCAGTCCTACGAGCAGTACTTC

clone size: few
V gene: TRBV30
J gene: TRBJ1-5
D gene: .
CDR3 protein: CAWSTSGRRNQPQHF
CDR3 DNA: TGTGCCTGGAGTACCTCGGGTCGCCGAAATCAGCCTCAGCATTTT

clone size: .
V gene: TRBV28
J gene: TRBJ2-5
D gene: .
CDR3 protein: CASTLAALKGRETQYF
CDR3 DNA: TGTGCCAGCACCCTGGCGGCTTTAAAAGGGCGAGAGACCCAGTACTTC

clone size: .
V gene: TRBV2
J gene: TRBJ2-7
D gene: .
CDR3 protein: CASNSQSGYEQYF
CDR3 DNA: TGTGCCAGCAATTCCCAGAGCGGCTACGAGCAGTACTTC

clone size: .
V gene: TRBV5-1
J gene: TRBJ2-7
D gene: .
CDR3 protein: CASSLASDYEQYF
CDR3 DNA: TGCGCCAGCAGCTTGGCGTCGGATTACGAGCAGTACTTC

clone size: .
V gene: TRBV24-1
J gene: TRBJ2-2
D gene: .
CDR3 protein: CATSDQGTGELFF
CDR3 DNA: TGTGCCACCAGTGACCAAGGAACCGGGGAGCTGTTTTTT

clone size: .
V gene: TRBV9
J gene: TRBJ2-7
D gene: .
CDR3 protein: CASSPRQGGYEQYF
CDR3 DNA: TGTGCCAGCAGCCCACGACAGGGAGGTTACGAGCAGTACTTC

clone size: .
V gene: TRBV10-3
J gene: TRBJ2-2
D gene: .
CDR3 protein: CAMTPGLTPTGELFF
CDR3 DNA: TGTGCCATGACTCCGGGACTGACTCCCACCGGGGAGCTGTTTTTT

clone size: .
V gene: TRBV6-1
J gene: TRBJ2-3
D gene: TRBD2
CDR3 protein: CASRLAGSTDTQYF
CDR3 DNA: TGTGCCAGCAGACTAGCGGGAAGCACAGATACGCAGTATTTT

clone size: .
V gene: TRBV28
J gene: TRBJ2-4
D gene: TRBD2
CDR3 protein: CASSLLWVGLAGLPPAKNIQYF
CDR3 DNA: TGTGCCAGCAGTTTATTGTGGGTGGGACTAGCGGGACTGCCCCCGGCCAAAAACATTCAGTACTTC

clone size: .
V gene: TRBV20-1
J gene: TRBJ2-7
D gene: .
CDR3 protein: CSANHEDYEQYF
CDR3 DNA: TGCAGTGCCAACCATGAGGATTACGAGCAGTACTTC

clone size: .
V gene: TRBV10-2
J gene: TRBJ2-5
D gene: TRBD2
CDR3 protein: CASSRWASGGTEYQETQYF
CDR3 DNA: TGCGCCAGCAGTCGGTGGGCTAGCGGGGGCACGGAATACCAAGAGACCCAGTACTTC

clone size: .
V gene: TRBV12-3/TRBV12-4
J gene: TRBJ1-2
D gene: .
CDR3 protein: CASSLPFDGGYTF
CDR3 DNA: TGTGCCAGCAGTTTACCGTTCGATGGTGGCTACACCTTC

clone size: .
V gene: TRBV27
J gene: TRBJ2-7
D gene: .
CDR3 protein: CARSPRGAHEQYF
CDR3 DNA: TGTGCCCGTTCGCCGAGGGGGGCCCACGAGCAGTACTTC

clone size: few
V gene: TRBV6-5
J gene: TRBJ2-7
D gene: .
CDR3 protein: CASSSPPGPPGYEQYF
CDR3 DNA: TGTGCCAGCAGTTCTCCCCCTGGGCCGCCGGGTTACGAGCAGTACTTC

clone size: few
V gene: TRBV6-1
J gene: TRBJ1-2
D gene: .
CDR3 protein: CASSGFWGGYTF
CDR3 DNA: TGTGCCAGCAGTGGATTCTGGGGAGGCTACACCTTC

clone size: .
V gene: TRBV7-6
J gene: TRBJ2-7
D gene: .
CDR3 protein: CASSLVAVDGEQYF
CDR3 DNA: TGTGCCAGCAGCTTAGTAGCGGTAGATGGGGAGCAGTACTTC

clone size: .
V gene: TRBV27
J gene: TRBJ1-1
D gene: .
CDR3 protein: CASSLYRALNTEAFF
CDR3 DNA: TGTGCCAGCAGTTTATACAGGGCCCTGAACACTGAAGCTTTCTTT

clone size: .
V gene: TRBV29-1
J gene: TRBJ1-2
D gene: .
CDR3 protein: CSVEDLQGSSGYTF
CDR3 DNA: TGCAGCGTTGAAGATTTACAGGGTAGTAGCGGCTACACCTTC